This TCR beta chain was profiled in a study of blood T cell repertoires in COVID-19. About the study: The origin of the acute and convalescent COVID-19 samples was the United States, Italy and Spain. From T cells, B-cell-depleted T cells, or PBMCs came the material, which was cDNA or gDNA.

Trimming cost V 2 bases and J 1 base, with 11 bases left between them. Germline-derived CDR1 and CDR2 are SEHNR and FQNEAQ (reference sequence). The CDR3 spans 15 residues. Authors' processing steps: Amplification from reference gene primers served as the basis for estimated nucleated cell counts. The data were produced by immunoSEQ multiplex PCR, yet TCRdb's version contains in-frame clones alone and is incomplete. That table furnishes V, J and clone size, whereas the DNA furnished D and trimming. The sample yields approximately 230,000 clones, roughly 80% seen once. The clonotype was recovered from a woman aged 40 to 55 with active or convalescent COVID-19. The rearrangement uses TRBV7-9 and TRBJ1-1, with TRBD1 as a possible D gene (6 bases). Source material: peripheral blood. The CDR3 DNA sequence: TGTGCCAGCAGCTTACCGAAGACAGGGAACACTGAAGCTTTCTTT. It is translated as CASSLPKTGNTEAFF.